This TCR beta chain comes out of a study of blood T cell repertoires in COVID-19. Study context: The study drew acute and convalescent COVID-19 samples from the United States, Italy and Spain. The analysed material was cDNA or gDNA that came from T cells, B-cell-depleted T cells, or PBMCs.

The CDR3 sequence is 14 residues long. V lost 10 bases to trimming and J lost 5 bases; unmatched junction nucleotides: 12. Looked up from germline, CDR1 is MDHEN and CDR2 is SYDVKM. In the study's own analysis: Amplifying reference gene primers gave estimates of nucleated cell counts. Using immunoSEQ multiplex PCR, the repertoire was profiled, and TCRdb retains in-frame clones only, with some absent. V and J calls and clone size follow that table, whereas D and trimming were derived from the DNA. The sample lists fewer than 30,000 clones, about three quarters occurring once. The gene calls are TRBV28 and TRBJ2-5, with TRBD2 matching 8 bases. The sequence was collected from a boy aged 2 to 10 with active or convalescent COVID-19. The sample was peripheral blood. The CDR3 coding sequence is TGTGCCACAACGACGGGAGGGGAGGGGGAGACCCAGTACTTC. Protein sequence: CATTTGGEGETQYF.